This T cell receptor beta chain was captured in a study of T cell repertoires in cytomegalovirus infection. One entry per CDR3 protein, called by TCRdb with MiXCR from the reads. The sample records about 490,000 distinct CDR3 sequences, 11% being singletons. This clonotype was detected only a few times. CDR1 is SEHNR and CDR2 is FQNEAQ in the germline V gene (reference sequence). The V gene lost 8 bases and the J gene lost 6 bases, with 17 bases spanning the gap. CDR3 length: 13 residues. The sequence came from a human donor in good health (CMV status not recorded). Some clones in this sample may be carry-over from other donors' samples. The sample comprised PBMCs. The V call is TRBV7-9, the J call TRBJ2-7; D is possibly TRBD1 (6 bases). The CDR3 coding sequence is TGTGCCAGCCACCCCGGACAAGGGGGCGAGCAGTACTTC. It specifies CASHPGQGGEQYF.